Below, 22 T cell receptor beta chains from the same sample are listed, as sequenced in a study of blood T cells in healthy people across ages. A J-beta primer mix and a sample-barcoded 5' primer were used in a second PCR of about 6 to 12 cycles. One entry per CDR3 protein results from TCRdb running MiXCR on the 5' RACE reads. In the table there are roughly 900,000 distinct CDR3 sequences, 29% of which are singletons. The sequenced sample was blood. These TCRs come from a woman of 80 years or more in good health.

This rearrangement joins TRBV7-2 to TRBJ1-2, with D tentatively TRBD1 (5 bases). CDR1 and CDR2 (germline): SGHTA, FQGNSA. Trimming left V 0 bases short and J 6 bases short, with 14 bases between. This CDR3 has 15 amino acids. The CDR3 sequence: CASSLAAQAGHGYTF. The DNA of the CDR3 is TGTGCCAGCAGCTTAGCGGCACAGGCAGGGCATGGCTACACCTTC.

This chain links TRBV12-3 or TRBV12-4 with TRBJ2-4, with TRBD2 matching 10 bases. The ends lost 6 bases at V and 6 bases at J; junction bases unmatched: 5. This CDR3 contains 14 residues. The CDR3 spells CASRPSGGPNIQYF. CDR3 in DNA: TGTGCCAGCAGACCTAGCGGGGGCCCAAACATTCAGTACTTC.

With regard to this clonotype: This may be a read error, as it is one base from a much larger clone. The chain carries TRBV29-1 and TRBJ2-5; D may be TRBD1 or TRBD2 (7 bases each). Germline V lookup: CDR1 SQVTM, CDR2 ANQGSEA. This CDR3 contains 12 residues. Trimming took 3 bases from V and 7 from J, leaving 12 bases between them. Here the CDR3 reads CSVDPRGGTQYF. DNA for the CDR3: TGCAGCGTTGACCCCAGGGGGGGGACCCAGTACTTC.

This clonotype was detected a few times. The chain employs TRBV5-4 and TRBJ2-1; weak D call: TRBD2 (6 bases). CDR1 SGHNT and CDR2 YYREEE come from the germline V gene (reference sequence). CDR3 size: 17 residues. Trimming cost V 3 bases and J 1 base, with 17 bases left between them. CDR3 DNA: TGTGCCAGCAGCTCTTCGGGGGTAGCGGCTTCCTACAATGAGCAGTTCTTC. Its translation is CASSSSGVAASYNEQFF.

The chain carries TRBV5-1 and TRBJ2-4, with D possibly matching TRBD2 (7 bases). The CDR3 consists of 18 residues. V was clipped by 5 bases and J by 3 bases, with 24 bases between them. The germline gives CDR1 SGHRS, CDR2 YFSETQ. The CDR3 coding sequence is TGCGCCAGCAGTAGAGGCCCCAGGGGCGGGGGAGGCAAAAACATTCAGTACTTC. It specifies CASSRGPRGGGGKNIQYF.

This clonotype was recorded at least ten times. V gene TRBV4-3 combines with J gene TRBJ1-5, with D uncertain. Deletions cut 0 bases from V and 0 bases from J, with 6 bases between. Germline V lookup: CDR1 LGHNA, CDR2 YSLEER. The CDR3 spans 15 residues. CDR3 sequence (DNA): TGCGCCAGCAGCCAAGATCACTATAGCAATCAGCCCCAGCATTTT. Its protein product is CASSQDHYSNQPQHF.

The rearrangement joins TRBV7-2 to TRBJ1-1; TRBD1 is a possible D gene (6 bases). V lost 6 bases, J lost 8 bases, and 13 bases lay in between. Per germline, CDR1 SGHTA and CDR2 FQGNSA. The length of the CDR3 is 12 residues. Here the CDR3 reads CASRIIQGEAFF. The CDR3 DNA sequence: TGTGCCAGCAGGATTATCCAGGGGGAAGCTTTCTTT.

The V gene is TRBV7-9, the J gene TRBJ1-1, with TRBD1 matching over 7 bases. CDR3 length: 14 amino acids. Trimming took 5 bases from V and 5 from J; bases not matched to a gene: 8. The germline V gene encodes CDR1 SEHNR and CDR2 FQNEAQ (reference sequence). CDR3 loop: CASSENRGATEAFF. CDR3 in DNA: TGTGCCAGCAGCGAAAACAGGGGCGCTACTGAAGCTTTCTTT.

This clonotype was found many times. The chain is built from TRBV4-3 and TRBJ2-1; 8 nucleotides agree with TRBD1. In germline, CDR1 is LGHNA, CDR2 YSLEER. V was clipped by 3 bases and J by 7 bases; unmatched bases: 5. The CDR3 consists of 14 residues. The CDR3, as DNA: TGCGCCAGCAGCCAGGCGGACAGGGAAAATGAGCAGTTCTTC. Translating it yields CASSQADRENEQFF.

This chain uses TRBV4-1 with TRBJ1-3, with D perhaps TRBD1 (5 bases). The V gene's germline CDR1 is MGHRA and CDR2 YSYEKL. The CDR3 extends over 18 amino acids. V dropped 4 bases and J dropped 0 bases, with 19 bases sitting between them. CDR3 loop: CASSRQTTRAHSGNTIYF. CDR3 sequence (DNA): TGCGCCAGCAGCCGACAAACCACCAGGGCCCACTCTGGAAACACCATATATTTT.

Many counts were recorded for this clonotype. The rearrangement joins TRBV12-3 or TRBV12-4 to TRBJ1-2; D is possibly TRBD1 (5 bases). Trimming removed 6 bases at V and 2 bases at J, with 7 bases between. This CDR3 region has 12 residues. The CDR3 loop reads CASSRDNYGYTF. The DNA of the CDR3 is TGTGCCAGCAGCCGGGACAACTATGGCTACACCTTC.

There are a few counts of this clonotype. The chain has TRBV20-1 and TRBJ2-7; the D gene is possibly TRBD1 (6 bases). Germline assignment: CDR1 DFQATT and CDR2 SNEGSKA (reference sequence). There are 11 residues in the CDR3. The CDR3 protein is CSPTGGDEQYF. DNA of the CDR3: TGCAGCCCGACTGGGGGCGACGAGCAGTACTTC.

A note on this clonotype: A much larger clone lies a single base off, so this may be a read error. The J gene is TRBJ1-2, the V gene TRBV21-1; the D call in the table, TRBD1, was not verified against the DNA. TRBV21-1 is labeled a pseudogene. This CDR3 is built from 15 residues. This chain's CDR3 is CASSKERGSNYGYTF. The DNA of the CDR3 is TGTGCCAGCAGCAAAGAAAGGGGGAGCAACTATGGCTACACCTTC.

This clonotype showed up many times. This sequence joins TRBV10-3 and TRBJ2-3, with D perhaps matching TRBD2 (5 bases). Germline CDR1 reads ENHRY; CDR2 reads SYGVKD. This CDR3 spans 15 amino acids. V was trimmed by 2 bases and J by 5 bases, leaving 14 bases between them. CDR3 nucleotide sequence: TGTGCCATCAGTGAGCCGGGATTTCAAGTAGATACGCAGTATTTT. The encoded protein is CAISEPGFQVDTQYF.

There are many counts of this clonotype. The chain couples TRBV12-3 or TRBV12-4 to TRBJ2-5; either TRBD1 or TRBD2 may supply D (5 bases each). V dropped 3 bases and J dropped 4 bases, with 12 bases sitting between them. This CDR3 is built from 14 residues. For the CDR3, the DNA is TGTGCCAGCAGTTTCGACATTGGGGGAGAGACCCAGTACTTC. Amino acid sequence: CASSFDIGGETQYF.

This clonotype was recorded once. The rearrangement joins TRBV28 to TRBJ2-7, with D hard to call. V was clipped by 5 bases and J by 2 bases, with 16 bases between them. Per the germline V gene, CDR1 is MDHEN and CDR2 is SYDVKM. CDR3 length: 15 amino acids. The CDR3 coding sequence is TGTGCCAGCAGTCCCCCGAATCGGAGAGCCTACGAGCAGTACTTC. It yields the protein CASSPPNRRAYEQYF. Filled out from reference TRBV28 and TRBJ2-7, the complete variable domain reads DVKVTQSSRYLVKRTGEKVFLECVQDMDHENMFWYRQDPGLGLRLIYFSYDVKMKEKGDIPEGYSVSREKKERFSLILESASTNQTSMYLCASSPPNRRAYEQYFGPGTRLTVT.

This clonotype has just a few counts. A much more abundant neighbour one base away suggests this may be a read error. This chain uses TRBV6-2 or TRBV6-3 with TRBJ1-5; D is unresolved. This CDR3 spans 15 amino acids. V lost 6 bases and J lost 4, with 16 bases in between. Germline V lookup: CDR1 MNHEY, CDR2 SVGEGT. CDR3 nucleotide sequence: TGTGCCAGCAGAGAGCGGGGAGTAGCAAATCAGCCCCAGCATTTT. The encoded protein is CASRERGVANQPQHF.

The table lists this clonotype with a few counts. With a much larger clone just one base away, this may be a read error. This chain joins TRBV6-1 and TRBJ2-7; D call uncertain. Germline assignment: CDR1 MNHNS and CDR2 SASEGT. The CDR3 loop spans 17 amino acids. V was shortened by 1 base and J by 7 bases, with 23 bases between the two germline ends. The CDR3 protein is CASSEGMGRRVYNEQYF. CDR3 coding DNA: TGTGCCAGCAGTGAAGGAATGGGCCGACGCGTCTACAATGAGCAGTACTTC.

V gene TRBV27 combines with J gene TRBJ2-2; no reliable D call. Germline CDR1 MNHEY, CDR2 SMNVEV (reference sequence). Deletions cut 5 bases from V and 7 bases from J, with 11 bases between. This CDR3 is 13 amino acids long. The CDR3 region has the DNA TGTGCCAGCAGTAAACCGTGGAACGGGGAGCTGTTTTTT. This translates into CASSKPWNGELFF.

With regard to this clonotype: Given a much more abundant clone one base away, this may be a read error. The rearrangement links TRBV20-1 to TRBJ2-7, with 8 bases lining up with TRBD1. From germline, CDR1 is DFQATT and CDR2 SNEGSKA (reference sequence). V dropped 3 bases and J dropped 6; count of bases not matched to a gene: 13. CDR3 length: 15 residues. The CDR3 here is CSASRPGAGGGEQYF. CDR3 DNA sequence: TGCAGTGCTAGTCGGCCCGGGGCAGGGGGCGGCGAGCAGTACTTC.

This clonotype has a handful of counts. A much larger clone lies a single base off, so this may be a read error. The rearrangement links TRBV12-3 or TRBV12-4 to TRBJ2-7; 12 nucleotides match TRBD2. This CDR3 spans 15 amino acids. V shed 4 bases and J 3 bases; nucleotides not matched to a gene: 4. CDR3 DNA sequence: TGTGCCAGCAGTTCTCGGACTAGCGGGGACTACGAGCAGTACTTC. This gives the protein CASSSRTSGDYEQYF.

This clonotype occurred many times. J is TRBJ2-5 and V is TRBV14, with D hard to call. The length of the CDR3 is 11 residues. Trimming pared 1 base from V and 6 bases from J, leaving 3 bases between. The germline CDR1 and CDR2 sequences are SGHDN and FVKESK. CDR3 residues: CASSQGKTQYF. The DNA of the CDR3 is TGTGCCAGCAGCCAAGGCAAGACCCAGTACTTC. Drawing the rest from reference TRBV14 and TRBJ2-5, the complete variable domain is EAGVTQFPSHSVIEKGQTVTLRCDPISGHDNLYWYRRVMGKEIKFLLHFVKESKQDESGMPNNRFLAERTGGTYSTLKVQPAELEDSGVYFCASSQGKTQYFGPGTRLLVL.